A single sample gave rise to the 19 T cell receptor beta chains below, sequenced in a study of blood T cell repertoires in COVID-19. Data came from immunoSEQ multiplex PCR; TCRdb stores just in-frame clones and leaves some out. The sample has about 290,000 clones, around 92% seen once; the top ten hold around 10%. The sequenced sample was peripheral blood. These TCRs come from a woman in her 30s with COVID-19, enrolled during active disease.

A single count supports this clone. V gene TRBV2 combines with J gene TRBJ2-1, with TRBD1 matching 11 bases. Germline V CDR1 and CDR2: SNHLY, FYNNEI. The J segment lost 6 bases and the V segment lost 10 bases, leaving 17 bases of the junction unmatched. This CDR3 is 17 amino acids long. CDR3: CATWTGGWGFEGNEQFF. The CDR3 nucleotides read TGTGCCACTTGGACAGGGGGCTGGGGGTTTGAAGGCAATGAGCAGTTCTTC. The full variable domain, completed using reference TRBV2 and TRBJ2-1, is EPEVTQTPSHQVTQMGQEVILRCVPISNHLYFYWYRQILGQKVEFLVSFYNNEISEKSEIFDDQFSVERPDGSNFTLKIRSTKLEDSAMYFCATWTGGWGFEGNEQFFGPGTRLTVL.

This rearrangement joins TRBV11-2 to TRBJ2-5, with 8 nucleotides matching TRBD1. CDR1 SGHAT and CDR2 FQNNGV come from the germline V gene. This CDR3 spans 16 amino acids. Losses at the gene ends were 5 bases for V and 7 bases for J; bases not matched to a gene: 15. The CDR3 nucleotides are TGTGCCAGCAGCCCCAGTCCCGGGACAGGAGTAGGGACCCAGTACTTC. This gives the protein CASSPSPGTGVGTQYF. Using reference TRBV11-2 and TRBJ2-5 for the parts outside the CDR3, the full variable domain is EAGVAQSPRYKIIEKRQSVAFWCNPISGHATLYWYQQILGQGPKLLIQFQNNGVVDDSQLPKDRFSAERLKGVDSTLKIQPAKLEDSAVYLCASSPSPGTGVGTQYFGPGTRLLVL.

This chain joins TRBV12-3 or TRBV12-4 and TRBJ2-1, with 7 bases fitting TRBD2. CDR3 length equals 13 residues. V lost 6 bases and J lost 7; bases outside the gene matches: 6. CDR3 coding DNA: TGTGCCAGCAGATCCATGGGGGGGAATGAGCAGTTCTTC. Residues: CASRSMGGNEQFF.

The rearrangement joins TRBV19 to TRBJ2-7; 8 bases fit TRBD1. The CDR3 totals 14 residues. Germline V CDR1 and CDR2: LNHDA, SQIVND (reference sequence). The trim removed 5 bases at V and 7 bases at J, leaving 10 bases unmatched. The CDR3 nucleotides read TGTGCCAGTAGTGCCAGACAGGGGCCCATGGAGCAGTACTTC. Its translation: CASSARQGPMEQYF. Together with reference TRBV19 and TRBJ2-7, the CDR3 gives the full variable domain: DGGITQSPKYLFRKEGQNVTLSCEQNLNHDAMYWYRQDPGQGLRLIYYSQIVNDFQKGDIAEGYSVSREKKESFPLTVTSAQKNPTAFYLCASSARQGPMEQYFGPGTRLTVT.

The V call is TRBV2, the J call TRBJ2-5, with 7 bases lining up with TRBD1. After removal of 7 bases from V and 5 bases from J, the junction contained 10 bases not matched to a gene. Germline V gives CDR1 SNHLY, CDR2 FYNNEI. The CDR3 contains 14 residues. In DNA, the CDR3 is TGTGCCAGCACAATTGACAGGGCCGGGGAGACCCAGTACTTC. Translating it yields CASTIDRAGETQYF.

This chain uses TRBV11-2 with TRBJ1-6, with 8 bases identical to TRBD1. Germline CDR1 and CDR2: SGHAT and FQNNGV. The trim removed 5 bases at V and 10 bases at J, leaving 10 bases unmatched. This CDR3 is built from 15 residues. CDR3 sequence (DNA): TGTGCCAGCAGCCAAGGTCAGGGGGCGCGGTCACCCCTCCACTTT. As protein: CASSQGQGARSPLHF.

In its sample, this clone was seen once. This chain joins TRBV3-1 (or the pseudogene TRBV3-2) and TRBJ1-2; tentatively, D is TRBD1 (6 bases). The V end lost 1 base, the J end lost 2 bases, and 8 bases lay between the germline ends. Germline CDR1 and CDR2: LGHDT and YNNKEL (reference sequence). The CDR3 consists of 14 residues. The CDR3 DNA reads TGTGCCAGCAGCCAAGCCGACAGGAACTATGGCTACACCTTC. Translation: CASSQADRNYGYTF.

Here the CDR3 reads CASSSRTGFTTQYF. As DNA, the CDR3 is TGTGCCAGCAGCTCCCGGACAGGGTTTACTACGCAGTATTTT. V usage is TRBV7-9 and J usage is TRBJ2-3; 8 bases match TRBD1. Germline V gene lookup returns CDR1 SEHNR and CDR2 FQNEAQ (reference sequence). The CDR3 consists of 14 residues. The trim removed 4 bases at V and 8 bases at J, leaving 8 bases unmatched.

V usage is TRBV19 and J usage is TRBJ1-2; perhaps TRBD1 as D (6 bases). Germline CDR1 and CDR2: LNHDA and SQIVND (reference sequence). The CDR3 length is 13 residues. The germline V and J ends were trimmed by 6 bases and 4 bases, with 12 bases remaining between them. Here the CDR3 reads CASSPGQSYGYTF. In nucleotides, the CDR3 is TGTGCCAGTAGCCCTGGACAGAGCTATGGCTACACCTTC.

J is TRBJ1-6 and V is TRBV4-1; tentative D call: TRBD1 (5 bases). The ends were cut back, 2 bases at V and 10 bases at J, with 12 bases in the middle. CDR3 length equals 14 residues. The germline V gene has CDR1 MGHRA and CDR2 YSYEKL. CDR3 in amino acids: CASSQQGRGSPLHF. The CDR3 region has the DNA TGCGCCAGCAGCCAACAGGGAAGGGGCTCACCCCTCCACTTT.

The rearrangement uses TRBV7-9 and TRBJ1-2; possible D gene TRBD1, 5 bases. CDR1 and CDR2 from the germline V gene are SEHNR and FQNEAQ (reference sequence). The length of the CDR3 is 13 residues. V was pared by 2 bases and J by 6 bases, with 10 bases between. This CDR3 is CASSLQGTDGYTF. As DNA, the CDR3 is TGTGCCAGCAGCTTACAGGGTACAGATGGCTACACCTTC.

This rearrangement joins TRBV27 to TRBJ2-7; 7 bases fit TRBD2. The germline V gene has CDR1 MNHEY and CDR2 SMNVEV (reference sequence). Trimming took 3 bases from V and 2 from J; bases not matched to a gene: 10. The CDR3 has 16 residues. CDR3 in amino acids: CASSLGGTGVPYEQYF. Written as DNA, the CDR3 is TGTGCCAGCAGTTTGGGGGGGACTGGTGTACCCTACGAGCAGTACTTC.

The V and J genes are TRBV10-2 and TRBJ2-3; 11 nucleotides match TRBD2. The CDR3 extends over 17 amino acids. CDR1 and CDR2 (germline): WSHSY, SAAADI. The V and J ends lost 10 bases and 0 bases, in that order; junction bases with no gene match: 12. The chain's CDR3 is CATTPGLAAISTDTQYF. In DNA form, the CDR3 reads TGCGCCACCACGCCGGGACTAGCGGCTATTAGCACAGATACGCAGTATTTT.

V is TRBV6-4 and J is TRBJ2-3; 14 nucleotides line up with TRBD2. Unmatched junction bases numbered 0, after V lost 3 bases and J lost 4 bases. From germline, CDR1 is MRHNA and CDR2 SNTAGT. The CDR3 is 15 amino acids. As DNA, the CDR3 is TGTGCCAGCAGTGAGACTAGCGGGGGGGCAGATACGCAGTATTTT. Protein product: CASSETSGGADTQYF.

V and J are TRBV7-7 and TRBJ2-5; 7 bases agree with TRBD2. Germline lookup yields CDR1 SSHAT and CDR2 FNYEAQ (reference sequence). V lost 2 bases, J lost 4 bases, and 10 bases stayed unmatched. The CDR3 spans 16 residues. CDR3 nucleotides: TGTGCCAGCAGCTTAACCCCAGCGGGGACTGGAGAGACCCAGTACTTC. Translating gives CASSLTPAGTGETQYF.

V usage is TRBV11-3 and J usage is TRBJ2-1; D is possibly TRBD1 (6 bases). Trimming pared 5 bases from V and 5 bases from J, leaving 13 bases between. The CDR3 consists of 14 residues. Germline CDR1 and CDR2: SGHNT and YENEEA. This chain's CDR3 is CASSEDRRDNEQFF. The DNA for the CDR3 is TGTGCCAGCAGCGAGGACAGACGCGACAATGAGCAGTTCTTC.

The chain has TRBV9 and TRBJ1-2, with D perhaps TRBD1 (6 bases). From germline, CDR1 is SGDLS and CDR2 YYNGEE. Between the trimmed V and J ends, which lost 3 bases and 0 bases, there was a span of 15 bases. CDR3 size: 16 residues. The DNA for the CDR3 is TGTGCCAGCAGCGCACCCCAGGGACACCCTAACTATGGCTACACCTTC. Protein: CASSAPQGHPNYGYTF.

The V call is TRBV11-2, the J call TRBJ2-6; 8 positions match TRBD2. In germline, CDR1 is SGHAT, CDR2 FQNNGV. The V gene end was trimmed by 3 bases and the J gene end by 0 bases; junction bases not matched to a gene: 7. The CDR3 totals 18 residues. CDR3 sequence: CASSFLGLASSGANVLTF. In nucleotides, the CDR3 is TGTGCCAGCAGCTTTCTCGGACTAGCTAGCTCTGGGGCCAACGTCCTGACTTTC.

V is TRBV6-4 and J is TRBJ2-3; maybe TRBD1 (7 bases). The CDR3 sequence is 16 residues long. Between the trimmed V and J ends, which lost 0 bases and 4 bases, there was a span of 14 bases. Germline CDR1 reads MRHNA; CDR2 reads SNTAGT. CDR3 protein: CASSDSGGTASDTQYF. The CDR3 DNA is TGTGCCAGCAGTGACTCTGGGGGGACAGCCTCAGATACGCAGTATTTT.